The sequence of this T cell receptor beta chain was determined in a study of blood T cell repertoires in COVID-19. Overall study: The analysed material was cDNA or gDNA that came from T cells, B-cell-depleted T cells, or PBMCs.

The CDR3 is made up of 19 amino acids. Germline V CDR1 and CDR2: MNHEY, SMNVEV (reference sequence). Deletions cut 7 bases from V and 0 bases from J, with 27 bases between. Source study methods: By means of reference gene primer amplification, nucleated cell counts were estimated. Here immunoSEQ multiplex PCR was the method, and the copy in TCRdb shows in-frame clones only, minus some. V and J calls and clone size are given by that table; D and trimming were obtained from the DNA. The sample gives roughly 190,000 clones, roughly 84% of which show up once; under 4% is in the top ten. Sequencing was performed on PBMCs or T cells enriched from blood (not recorded which). The V call is TRBV27, the J call TRBJ1-2; D is unclear. This sequence was found in a woman aged 30 to 39 who had been exposed to COVID-19. This CDR3 is CASTKPLKLNPFTNYGYTF. The CDR3 DNA is TGTGCCAGCACCAAACCCTTAAAGCTAAACCCATTTACTAACTATGGCTACACCTTC.